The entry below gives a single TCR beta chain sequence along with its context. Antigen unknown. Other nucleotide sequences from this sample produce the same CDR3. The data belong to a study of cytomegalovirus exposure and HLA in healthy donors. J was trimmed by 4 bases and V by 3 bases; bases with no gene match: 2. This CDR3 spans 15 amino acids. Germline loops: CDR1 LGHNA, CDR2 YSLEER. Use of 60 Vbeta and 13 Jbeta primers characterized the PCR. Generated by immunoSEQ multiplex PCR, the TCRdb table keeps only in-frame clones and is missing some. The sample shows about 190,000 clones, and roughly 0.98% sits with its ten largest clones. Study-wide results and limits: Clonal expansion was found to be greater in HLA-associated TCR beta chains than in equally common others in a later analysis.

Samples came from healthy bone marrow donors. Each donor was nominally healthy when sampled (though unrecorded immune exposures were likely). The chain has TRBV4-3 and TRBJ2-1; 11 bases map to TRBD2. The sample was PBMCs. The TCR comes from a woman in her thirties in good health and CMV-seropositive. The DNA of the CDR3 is TGCGCCAGCAGCCATGGGACTAGCGGATACAATGAGCAGTTCTTC. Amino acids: CASSHGTSGYNEQFF.